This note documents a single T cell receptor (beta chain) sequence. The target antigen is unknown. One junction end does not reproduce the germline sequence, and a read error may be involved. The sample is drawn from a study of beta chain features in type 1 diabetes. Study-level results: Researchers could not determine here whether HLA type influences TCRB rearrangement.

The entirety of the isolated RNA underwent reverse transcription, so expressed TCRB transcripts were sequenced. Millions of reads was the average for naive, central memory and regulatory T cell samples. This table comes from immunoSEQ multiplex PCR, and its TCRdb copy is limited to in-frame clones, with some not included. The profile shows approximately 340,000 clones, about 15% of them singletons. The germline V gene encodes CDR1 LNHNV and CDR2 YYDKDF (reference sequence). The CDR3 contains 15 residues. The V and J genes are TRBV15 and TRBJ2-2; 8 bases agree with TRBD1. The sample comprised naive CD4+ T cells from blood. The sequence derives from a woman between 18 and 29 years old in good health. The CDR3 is CATSGDRGPGGELFF. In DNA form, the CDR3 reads TGTGCCACCAGCGGAGACAGGGGCCCTGGCGGGGAGCTGTTTTTT.